Reported below is one TCR beta chain. Its antigen is still unknown. These data originate in a study of human thymus T cells. TCRdb keeps only in-frame clones here, not all; method: immunoSEQ multiplex PCR. The sample consists of some 130,000 clones, 90% to 95% of them appearing once. Corrective heart surgery yielded resections, and these provided the thymus tissue. It was healthy Finnish infants having corrective surgery for congenital heart defects who were the donors. General study findings and limits: Thymic and blood repertoires seemed to favor certain V and J genes. Related research described strongly overlapping thymic repertoires in unrelated people.

Sequences were obtained from thymus tissue. The receptor's source is a boy in the first two years of life with a congenital heart defect but otherwise immunologically healthy.

The CDR3 loop is CASSLNVGTGLGKEQYF. The CDR3 DNA reads TGTGCCAGCAGCTTAAACGTAGGGACAGGTTTGGGGAAAGAGCAGTACTTC. The chain is built from TRBV7-2 and TRBJ2-7; TRBD1 matches at 8 bases. The CDR3 has 17 residues. Germline CDR1 and CDR2: SGHTA and FQGNSA. Trimming removed 2 bases from V and 7 bases from J; junction bases left unmatched: 16.